This TCR beta chain was captured in a study of cytomegalovirus exposure and HLA in healthy donors. Study context: The 90 to 150 validation repertoires matched the approximately 700 first-cohort repertoires in platform, a later analysis reported. Study-wide results and limits: Many donors carried some public TCRs, although rarity characterized most TCR sequences. There were some 150 TCR beta chains listed as cytomegalovirus-associated.

In the case of this clone: As yet, its antigen is unknown.

Measured with immunoSEQ multiplex PCR; TCRdb has only the in-frame clones, and not every one. Altogether approximately 150,000 clones are present, 85% being singletons, with the ten largest covering over 2%. Trimming cost V 3 bases and J 4 bases, with 15 bases left between them. CDR3 size: 14 residues. In germline, CDR1 is SQVTM, CDR2 ANQGSEA. The V call is TRBV29-1, the J call TRBJ1-2, with D possibly being TRBD1 (6 bases). The receptor was derived from a man younger than 40 in good health and CMV-seropositive. Material for sequencing was PBMCs. The CDR3 nucleotides read TGCAGCGTTGATCCAGGGGACCTAGGCTATGGCTACACCTTC. Translating it yields CSVDPGDLGYGYTF.